This TCR beta chain comes out of a study of human T cells and chemical hapten exposure. Study background: In the sensitization step, 2% DPC was placed on about 2 cm by about 2 cm of upper inner arm skin. Application of 0.01% DPC to the upper back was done by patch test, with a reading at 6 days.

A word on this clonotype: Its antigen is undetermined.

Time point specified: patch test 1, 2 weeks after DPC sensitization. Described treatment: therapeutic diphenylcyclopropenone sensitization with weekly scalp DPC. Each CDR3 protein gets one entry after TCRdb re-called the RACE reads with MiXCR. The data show 370,000 or so distinct CDR3 sequences, 4.8% seen once. Overall study results and limits: Significantly more large CDR3 similarity clusters were formed by expanded TCRs than by controls. The number of TCRs above 1 in 1000 frequency did not change after DPC sensitization.

The V end was cut by 3 bases, the J end by 2 bases, with 5 bases between. The CDR3 has 13 amino acids. The germline gives CDR1 LGHNT, CDR2 FRNRAP. J is TRBJ2-1 and V is TRBV12-5; no firm D call. This TCR came from a woman in her forties or fifties with alopecia areata. Some clones in this sample may be carry-over from other donors' samples. Source: whole blood, taken in connection with sensitization to the hapten diphenylcyclopropenone (DPC). CDR3: CASGFGTYNEQFF. The CDR3 DNA sequence: TGTGCTAGTGGTTTTGGTACCTACAATGAGCAGTTCTTC.